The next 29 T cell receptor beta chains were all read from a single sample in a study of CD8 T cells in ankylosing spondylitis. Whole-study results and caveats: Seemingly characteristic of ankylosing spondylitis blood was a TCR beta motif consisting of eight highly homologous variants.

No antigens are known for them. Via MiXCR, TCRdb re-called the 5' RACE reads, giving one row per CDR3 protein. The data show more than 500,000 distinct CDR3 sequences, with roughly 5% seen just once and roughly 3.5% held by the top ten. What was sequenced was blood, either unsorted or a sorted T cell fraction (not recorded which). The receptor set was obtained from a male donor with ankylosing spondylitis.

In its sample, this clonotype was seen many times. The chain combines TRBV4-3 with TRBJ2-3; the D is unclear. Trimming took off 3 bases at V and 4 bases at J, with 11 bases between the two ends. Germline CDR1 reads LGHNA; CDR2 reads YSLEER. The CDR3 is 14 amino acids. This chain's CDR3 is CASSHQYGPDTQYF. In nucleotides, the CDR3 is TGCGCCAGCAGCCATCAGTATGGGCCAGATACGCAGTATTTT.

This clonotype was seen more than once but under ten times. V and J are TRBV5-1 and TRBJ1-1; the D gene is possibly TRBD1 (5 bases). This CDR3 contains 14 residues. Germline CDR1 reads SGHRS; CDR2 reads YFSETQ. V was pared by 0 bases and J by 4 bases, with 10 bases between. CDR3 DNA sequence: TGCGCCAGCAGCTTGGGACCTGGGGGCACTGAAGCTTTCTTT. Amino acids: CASSLGPGGTEAFF.

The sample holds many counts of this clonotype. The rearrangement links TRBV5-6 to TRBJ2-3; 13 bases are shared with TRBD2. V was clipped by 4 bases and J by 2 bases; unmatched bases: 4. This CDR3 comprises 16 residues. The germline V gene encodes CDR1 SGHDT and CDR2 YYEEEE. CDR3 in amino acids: CASSATSGRPTDTQYF. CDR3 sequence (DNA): TGTGCCAGCAGCGCGACTAGCGGGAGGCCCACAGATACGCAGTATTTT.

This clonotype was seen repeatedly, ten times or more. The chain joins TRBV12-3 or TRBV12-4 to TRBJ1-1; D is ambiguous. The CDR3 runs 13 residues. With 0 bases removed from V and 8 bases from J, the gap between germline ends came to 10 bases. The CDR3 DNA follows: TGTGCCAGCAGTTTAGCGGGTCCTGCCGAAGCTTTCTTT. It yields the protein CASSLAGPAEAFF.

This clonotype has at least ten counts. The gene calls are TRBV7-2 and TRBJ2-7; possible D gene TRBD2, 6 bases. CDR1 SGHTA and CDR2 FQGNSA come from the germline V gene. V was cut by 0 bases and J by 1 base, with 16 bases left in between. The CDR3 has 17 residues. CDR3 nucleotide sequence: TGTGCCAGCAGCTTAGCGCGTAGTAGCGGTGGGTCCTACGAGCAGTACTTC. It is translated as CASSLARSSGGSYEQYF.

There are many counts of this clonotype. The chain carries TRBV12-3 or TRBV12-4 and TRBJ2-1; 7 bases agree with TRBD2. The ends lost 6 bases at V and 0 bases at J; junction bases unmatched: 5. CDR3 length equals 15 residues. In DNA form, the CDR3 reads TGTGCCAGCAGACCTAGCGGACACTCCTACAATGAGCAGTTCTTC. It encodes CASRPSGHSYNEQFF.

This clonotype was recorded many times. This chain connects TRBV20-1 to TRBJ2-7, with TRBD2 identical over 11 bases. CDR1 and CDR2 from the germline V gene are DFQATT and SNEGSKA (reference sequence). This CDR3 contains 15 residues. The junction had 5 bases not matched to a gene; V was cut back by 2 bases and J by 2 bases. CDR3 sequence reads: CSARMGLAAAYEQYF. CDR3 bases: TGCAGTGCTAGAATGGGACTAGCGGCGGCCTACGAGCAGTACTTC.

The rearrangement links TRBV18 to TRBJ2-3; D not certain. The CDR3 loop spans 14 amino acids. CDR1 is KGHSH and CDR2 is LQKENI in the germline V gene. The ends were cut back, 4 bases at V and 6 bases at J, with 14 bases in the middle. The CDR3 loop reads CASSLRASKDTQYF. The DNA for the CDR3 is TGTGCCAGCTCACTACGGGCTAGTAAGGATACGCAGTATTTT.

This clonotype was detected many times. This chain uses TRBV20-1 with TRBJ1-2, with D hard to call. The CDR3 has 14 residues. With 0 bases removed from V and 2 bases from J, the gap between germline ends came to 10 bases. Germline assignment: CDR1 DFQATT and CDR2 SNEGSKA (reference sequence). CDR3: CSARDSVSNYGYTF. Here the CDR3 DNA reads TGCAGTGCTAGAGATTCGGTCTCCAACTATGGCTACACCTTC.

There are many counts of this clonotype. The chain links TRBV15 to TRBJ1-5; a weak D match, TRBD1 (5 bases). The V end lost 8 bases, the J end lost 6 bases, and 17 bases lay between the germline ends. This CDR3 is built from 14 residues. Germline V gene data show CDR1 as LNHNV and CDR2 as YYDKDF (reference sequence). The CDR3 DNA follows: TGTGCCACCGGTCCAGGGTACGGTAGTCAGCCCCAGCATTTT. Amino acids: CATGPGYGSQPQHF.

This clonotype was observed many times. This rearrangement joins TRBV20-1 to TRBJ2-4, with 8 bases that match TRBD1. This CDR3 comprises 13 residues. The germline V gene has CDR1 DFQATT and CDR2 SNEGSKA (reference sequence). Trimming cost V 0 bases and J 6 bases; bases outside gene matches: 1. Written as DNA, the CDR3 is TGCAGTGCTAGAGAAGGGACAGGAAACATTCAGTACTTC. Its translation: CSAREGTGNIQYF.

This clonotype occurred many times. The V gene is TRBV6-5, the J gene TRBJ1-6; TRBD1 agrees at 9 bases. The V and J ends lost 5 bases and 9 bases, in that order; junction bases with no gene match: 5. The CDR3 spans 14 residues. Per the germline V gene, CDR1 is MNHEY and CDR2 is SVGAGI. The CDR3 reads CASSLDRGTSPLHF. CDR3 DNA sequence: TGTGCCAGCAGTCTGGACAGGGGAACTTCACCCCTCCACTTT.

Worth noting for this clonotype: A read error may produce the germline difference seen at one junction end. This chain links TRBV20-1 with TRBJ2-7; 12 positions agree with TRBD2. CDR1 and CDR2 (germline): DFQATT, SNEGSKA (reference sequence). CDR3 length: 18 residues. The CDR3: CCARPTHWTSGKGHEQYF. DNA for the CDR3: TGCTGTGCTAGACCCACTCATTGGACTAGCGGGAAGGGTCACGAGCAGTACTTC.

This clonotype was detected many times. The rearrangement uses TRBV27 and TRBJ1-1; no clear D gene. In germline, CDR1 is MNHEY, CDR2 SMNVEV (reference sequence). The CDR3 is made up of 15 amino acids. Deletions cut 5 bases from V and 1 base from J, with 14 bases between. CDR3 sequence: CASSPLAPGNTEAFF. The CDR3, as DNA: TGTGCCAGCAGTCCCCTCGCTCCCGGGAACACTGAAGCTTTCTTT.

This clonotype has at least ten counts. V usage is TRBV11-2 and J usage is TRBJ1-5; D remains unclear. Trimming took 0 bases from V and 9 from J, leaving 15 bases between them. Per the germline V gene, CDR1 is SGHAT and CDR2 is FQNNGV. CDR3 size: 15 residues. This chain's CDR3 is CASSLDASPLRPQHF. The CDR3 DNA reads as TGTGCCAGCAGCTTAGACGCCAGCCCCCTGAGGCCCCAGCATTTT.

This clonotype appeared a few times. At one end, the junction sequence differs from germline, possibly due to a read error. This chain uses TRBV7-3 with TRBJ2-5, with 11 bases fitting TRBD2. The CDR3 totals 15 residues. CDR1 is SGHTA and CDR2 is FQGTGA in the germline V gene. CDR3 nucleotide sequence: TGTGCCAGCAGCATAACTAGCGGGGGATCAGAGACCCAGTACTTC. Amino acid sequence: CASSITSGGSETQYF. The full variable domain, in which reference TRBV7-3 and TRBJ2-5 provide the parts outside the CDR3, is GAGVSQTPSNKVTEKGKYVELRCDPISGHTALYWYRQSLGQGPEFLIYFQGTGAADDSGLPNDRFFAVRPEGSVSTLKIQRTERGDSAVYLCASSITSGGSETQYFGPGTRLLVL.

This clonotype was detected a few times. As DNA, the CDR3 is TGCAGCGTTGACCCGCTTTGGGAGACCCAGTACTTC. Protein sequence: CSVDPLWETQYF. The genes are TRBV29-1 and TRBJ2-5; no firm D call. Trimming took off 3 bases at V and 5 bases at J, with 10 bases between the two ends. The CDR3 contains 12 residues. The germline gives CDR1 SQVTM, CDR2 ANQGSEA. The variable domain in full, with the rest retrieved from reference TRBV29-1 and TRBJ2-5, is SAVISQKPSRDICQRGTSLTIQCQVDSQVTMMFWYRQQPGQSLTLIATANQGSEATYESGFVIDKFPISRPNLTFSTLTVSNMSPEDSSIYLCSVDPLWETQYFGPGTRLLVL.

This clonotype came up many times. The CDR3 nucleotides read TGTGCCAGCAGCTCCGATCGGGGCACCTACGAGCAGTACTTC. Translation: CASSSDRGTYEQYF. The V and J genes are TRBV7-3 and TRBJ2-7; D may correspond to TRBD1 or TRBD2 (5 bases each). This CDR3 has 14 amino acids. In germline, CDR1 is SGHTA, CDR2 FQGTGA. Between the trimmed V and J ends, which lost 4 bases and 2 bases, there was a span of 12 bases. Complete variable domain (other parts from reference TRBV7-3 and TRBJ2-7): GAGVSQTPSNKVTEKGKYVELRCDPISGHTALYWYRQSLGQGPEFLIYFQGTGAADDSGLPNDRFFAVRPEGSVSTLKIQRTERGDSAVYLCASSSDRGTYEQYFGPGTRLTVT.

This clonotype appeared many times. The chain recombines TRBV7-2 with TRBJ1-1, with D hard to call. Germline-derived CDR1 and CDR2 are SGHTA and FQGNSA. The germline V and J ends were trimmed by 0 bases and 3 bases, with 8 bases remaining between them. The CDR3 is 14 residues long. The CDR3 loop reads CASSLAGRDTEAFF. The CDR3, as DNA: TGTGCCAGCAGCTTAGCCGGTCGTGACACTGAAGCTTTCTTT.

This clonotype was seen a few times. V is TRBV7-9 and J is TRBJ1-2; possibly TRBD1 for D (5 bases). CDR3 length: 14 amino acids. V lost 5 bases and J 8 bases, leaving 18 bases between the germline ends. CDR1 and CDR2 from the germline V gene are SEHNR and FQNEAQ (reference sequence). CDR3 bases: TGTGCCAGCAGCCCCGGGGACTCTCCTGGGGGCTACACCTTC. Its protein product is CASSPGDSPGGYTF.

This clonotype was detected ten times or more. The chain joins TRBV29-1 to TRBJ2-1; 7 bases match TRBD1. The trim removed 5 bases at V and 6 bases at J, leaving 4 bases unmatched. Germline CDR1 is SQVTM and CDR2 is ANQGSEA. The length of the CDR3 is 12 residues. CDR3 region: CSVIDRVNEQFF. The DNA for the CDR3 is TGCAGCGTTATCGACAGGGTCAATGAGCAGTTCTTC.

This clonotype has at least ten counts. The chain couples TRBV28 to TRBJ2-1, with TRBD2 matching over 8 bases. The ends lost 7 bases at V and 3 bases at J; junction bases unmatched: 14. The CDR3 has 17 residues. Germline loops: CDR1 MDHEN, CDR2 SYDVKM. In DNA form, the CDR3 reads TGTGCCAGCAACACCTCACCGCTAGCGGGCAACTACAATGAGCAGTTCTTC. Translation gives CASNTSPLAGNYNEQFF.

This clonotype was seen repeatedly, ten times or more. CDR3 bases: TGTGCCAGCAAGAGAACCGGGACAGGGTCCCACGAGCAGTACTTC. Amino acids: CASKRTGTGSHEQYF. V gene TRBV6-1 combines with J gene TRBJ2-7, with 9 nucleotides matching TRBD1. Germline V lookup: CDR1 MNHNS, CDR2 SASEGT. V was clipped by 7 bases and J by 5 bases; unmatched bases: 12. The CDR3 is 15 residues long.

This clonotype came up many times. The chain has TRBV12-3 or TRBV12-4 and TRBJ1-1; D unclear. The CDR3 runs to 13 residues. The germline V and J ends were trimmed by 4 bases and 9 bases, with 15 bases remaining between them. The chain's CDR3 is CASSSLRAGKAFF. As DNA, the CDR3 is TGTGCCAGCAGTTCGCTCCGGGCCGGAAAAGCTTTCTTT.

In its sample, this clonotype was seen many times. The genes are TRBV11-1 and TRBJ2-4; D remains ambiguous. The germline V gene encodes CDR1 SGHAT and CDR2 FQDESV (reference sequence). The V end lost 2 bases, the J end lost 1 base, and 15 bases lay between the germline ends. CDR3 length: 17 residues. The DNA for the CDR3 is TGTGCCAGCAGCTTATCCCCCAATCTGGAGGCCAAAAACATTCAGTACTTC. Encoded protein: CASSLSPNLEAKNIQYF.

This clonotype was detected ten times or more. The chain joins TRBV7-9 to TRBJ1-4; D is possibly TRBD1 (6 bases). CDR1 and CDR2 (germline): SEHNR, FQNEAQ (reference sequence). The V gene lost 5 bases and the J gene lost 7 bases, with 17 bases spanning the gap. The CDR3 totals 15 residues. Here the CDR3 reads CASSPVGGESEKLFF. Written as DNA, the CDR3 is TGTGCCAGCAGCCCAGTAGGGGGAGAAAGTGAAAAACTGTTTTTT.

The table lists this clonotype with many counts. The CDR3 nucleotides are TGTGCCAGCAGTTACTCCTGGGAGACTGAAGCTTTCTTT. The encoded protein is CASSYSWETEAFF. The chain uses TRBV6-6 and TRBJ1-1; D is ambiguous. The CDR3 loop spans 13 amino acids. The germline gives CDR1 MNHNY, CDR2 SVGAGI (reference sequence). V lost 0 bases and J 5 bases, leaving 7 bases between the germline ends.

The CDR3 region has the DNA TGTGCCAGCAGCTCTGAGACGGGTGTGAAGTATTTT. It yields the protein CASSSETGVKYF. V and J are TRBV14 and TRBJ2-3; no clear D. The CDR3 consists of 12 residues. Trimming pared 5 bases from V and 13 bases from J, leaving 16 bases between. CDR1 SGHDN and CDR2 FVKESK come from the germline V gene.

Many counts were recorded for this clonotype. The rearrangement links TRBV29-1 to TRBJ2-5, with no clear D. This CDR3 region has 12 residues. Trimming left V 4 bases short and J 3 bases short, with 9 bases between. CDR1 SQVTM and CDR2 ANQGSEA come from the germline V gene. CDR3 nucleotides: TGCAGCGTTGCCACTGATAAAGAGACCCAGTACTTC. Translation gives CSVATDKETQYF.